This record looks at one T cell receptor (beta chain) sequence and its context. What this receptor recognizes is not known. Base qualities are missing; no much larger clone stands one base away. From cysteine to phenylalanine, the CDR3 is 13 amino acids long. Only the CDR3 part of the read is kept: 39 bases, read in frame from the first base. V drops 6 bases and J drops 2 bases, leaving 10 bases in between. As encoded in the germline V gene, CDR1 is MNHNS while CDR2 is SASEGT. The sample comes from a study of cytomegalovirus exposure and HLA in healthy donors (dated by TCRdb to 2016 to 2017). Looking at the study overall: According to an earlier analysis of several hundred of the donors, some 170 million T cells yielded over 90 million unique TCR beta sequences and 276 Gb of sequence data. An early release covering roughly 640 HLA-typed donors comprised roughly 300 gigabases of sequencing data and tens of millions of unique TCR sequences. Donor age, sex, ethnicity and CMV serostatus were compiled alongside the repertoire data. Both class I and class II loci were covered by HLA typing, at four-digit resolution. Roughly 5 DR-DQ haplotypes were handled as single units for association and clustering because linkage in the cohort was strong. The aim of the study was to test whether cataloging public T cell receptors could identify signatures of past pathogen exposure. Besides the first cohort of under 700 subjects, a separate validation cohort made up of some 110 different subjects was used. In the later analysis, no new phenotypic data were used to find candidate immune exposures; instead, reliance was placed on TCR beta sequences and their occurrence across donors. Typing coverage differed by locus: A, B, C, DRB1 and DQB1 were typed in roughly 620-640 donors, DQA1 in 500 to 550, DPA1 in approximately 610, and DPB1 in just under 490. To predict cytomegalovirus infection status, the study combined high-throughput TCR immunosequencing, statistical association of individual TCRs with disease status, and machine learning. To study patterns of TCR occurrence, a later analysis re-analyzed previously published TCR beta repertoires from several hundred donors and added high-resolution HLA genotyping. In a later genetic analysis, genome-wide SNP genotypes for about 55% of the roughly 700 donors were used, and that subset was treated as a discovery cohort. Among the 398 genotyped donors, approximately 82% belonged to the genetic ancestry cluster associated with self-reported Caucasian donors. Every repertoire in the discovery cohort had been generated on one and the same sequencing platform. Among about 390 genotyped donors of the cohort, an average of around 240,000 unique TCR beta nucleotide sequences were sequenced per donor, around 20% of them non-productive. In an earlier analysis of a few hundred of the donors, high-throughput TCR beta sequencing was used to judge whether each TCR beta V gene segment behaved as functional or pseudogenic. Using immunosequencing, the study profiled T cell repertoires from 666 subjects and related those repertoires to cytomegalovirus serostatus. Points the paper makes about the study in general: Because HLA typing was missing for some donors at each locus, association tests included only the typed subset. A few of the identified cytomegalovirus-associated TCR beta chains were confirmed in vitro to be specific for cytomegalovirus antigens. A later analysis found that HLA-associated TCR beta chains were more clonally expanded and had lower generation probabilities than equally common non-associated chains. The authors suggested that the approach could potentially be extended to other disease states and immunological phenotypes. According to a later analysis, most CMV-associated TCR beta chains appeared to be HLA-restricted, and the HLA associations seemed to be driven largely by CMV exposure. Several of the top co-occurrence clusters appeared to be linked to parvovirus B19, influenza, CMV and Epstein-Barr virus, according to a later analysis. Roughly 15 rarely observed V segments, including chromosome 9 orphons, were excluded from the earlier analysis of about 600 of the donors because counts were too low. According to a later genetic analysis, donors in an Asian-associated ancestry cluster had fewer N-insertions in productive TCRs than the approximately 650-donor mean. A later analysis found that TCR association rates varied across HLA loci, with DRB1 alleles showing the most associated TCRs and HLA-C alleles the fewest. A further reported finding was that TCR beta sequences accurately predicted the HLA-A and HLA-B alleles for most subjects in the first cohort. The sequencing pipeline was judged likely to have produced a cluster of highly shared sequence variants as a technical artifact. The study gave a list of about 150 TCR beta chains associated with cytomegalovirus. Some IMGT-functional V segments, including TRBV6-2 and TRBV6-3, could not be distinguished by the 87-base-pair reads and were therefore excluded. Cytomegalovirus status was reported to be diagnosed by the classifier with high specificity and sensitivity in both the original and validation cohorts. While some public TCRs were present in many individuals, most TCR sequences turned up only very rarely across donors. A later genetic analysis associated a missense DCLRE1C variant with V-gene and J-gene trimming of TCR beta chains, and an independent cohort replicated the association. Broadly in line with IMGT annotations, most TCR beta V segments showed up in productive rearrangements about 90% or about 30% of the time in an earlier analysis of 587 of the donors. Strong co-occurrence of HLA alleles, especially DR and DQ, made assigning TCR associations to individual alleles difficult. Only TCR beta chains were sequenced in this cohort, and the absence of alpha or paired-chain data limited detectable features. Roughly uniform sequencing depth across donors was assumed in presence/absence analyses, although this assumption may not hold. Correlated functional status among segregating V segments might reflect linkage disequilibrium, but an unknown experimental factor could not be ruled out. Specific HLA alleles were associated with over 15,000 TCR beta sequences at a false discovery rate of 0.05 in a later analysis. The only immune exposure information available for the cohort was CMV serostatus.

The method behind the library was the immunoSEQ multiplex PCR assay. For the multiplex PCR, a mixture combining 60 forward primers for TCR Vbeta segments and 13 reverse primers for TCR Jbeta segments was used. Amplification of the CDR3 region of rearranged TCR beta genes was performed with a multiplex PCR assay on genomic DNA. The amplified TCR beta libraries were sequenced on the Illumina HiSeq System as 87-base-pair reads. Under the source paper's analysis protocol: A later analysis tallied roughly 78 million unique TCR beta chains across the 666 repertoires, and about 10 million of those chains were shared by two or more donors. A nearest-neighbor algorithm error-corrected the raw reads and collapsed the reads into unique sequences, merging closely related sequences to remove PCR and sequencing errors. CDR3 sequences were aligned to IMGT reference sequences to assign V, D and J gene segments. For a sequence to be retained, a match of at least six nucleotides was required to both a V gene segment and a J gene segment. A rearrangement counted as productive if the CDR3 had no stop codons and remained in frame with V and J, and every other rearrangement counted as non-productive. Following IMGT convention, CDR3 was defined as the stretch from the second conserved V-encoded cysteine up to the conserved J-encoded phenylalanine. The earlier analysis of 500 to 750 of the donors excluded any sequence lacking an unambiguous match to a single V gene segment. In an earlier analysis of around 600 of the donors, V segments were called functional above 56.7% productive rearrangements and were called segregating when the between-donor standard deviation exceeded 5%. A statistical classification framework was developed to diagnose cytomegalovirus status using the catalog of TCR beta chain sequences. A later analysis assigned V and J genes by comparing TCR nucleotide sequences with IMGT/GENE-DB human TR gene sequences. Using the TCRdist pipeline, a later analysis assigned CDR3 sequences along with most-parsimonious VDJ recombination scenarios. In a later analysis, each TCR beta chain was defined by its CDR3 amino acid sequence together with its V-gene family, and reads without a unique V-gene family were excluded. A later analysis removed roughly 590 highly shared, low-generation-probability nucleotide sequences to deal with suspected cross-contamination and a sequencing artifact. For each public chain, a later analysis derived a clonal expansion index from normalized ranks of inferred template counts within each repertoire. In a later analysis, generation probabilities were computed with a VDJ recombination model fitted to out-of-frame rearrangements, and the resulting probabilities were checked against IGoR. Hypergeometric tests were used in a later analysis to score TCR-TCR, TCR-HLA and TCR-CMV co-occurrence, with a repertoire-size bias correction applied to the TCR pairs. A later analysis estimated false discovery rates by permuting HLA or CMV assignments 20 times. In a later analysis, co-occurring TCRs were grouped using DBSCAN, with TCRdist sequence similarity added in when clustering inside HLA-allele-positive subsets. Co-occurrence clustering excluded repertoires with fewer than 30,000 or more than 120,000 public chains, plus five with anomalous nucleotide sharing. TCRdb obtained this table from immuneACCESS and retained in-frame rearrangements with V and J assigned. These tables miss some clones; where compared with another copy, unresolved V genes account for less than half of the shortfall, and the remainder is unexplained. V, J and clone size reflect that table, while D and trimming were determined from the DNA. The sample contains approximately 74,000 clones, about four fifths of them found a single time. The top ten clonotypes cover roughly 2.9% of the sample.

The cohort consisted of fewer than 700 healthy bone marrow donors. Cohort members were all nominally healthy when sampled, although unrecorded immune exposures were likely present. The donor tested CMV seronegative, placing the donor among the 350 to 400 seronegative members of the cohort. A peripheral blood sample was provided by each donor, and peripheral blood mononuclear cells were used for TCR beta sequencing. The Qiagen DNeasy Blood Extraction Kit was used to extract genomic DNA from the blood cell samples. This TCR came from a woman aged 30 to 39 in good health and CMV-seronegative. The chain is made from TRBV6-1 and TRBJ1-1, with TRBD1 perhaps the D gene, on 5 matching bases. The sequencing input was PBMCs. The CDR3 reads as follows: CASSAQANTEAFF. The nucleotide sequence is given as TGTGCCAGCAGCGCACAGGCAAACACTGAAGCTTTCTTT.